This TCR beta chain was documented in a study of radiotherapy plus CTLA-4 blockade in lung cancer. Study at large: Disease control was seen in 25% to 40% of patients, objective responses in about 19%.

Enrolled patients, whose metastatic non-small-cell lung cancer was chemo-refractory, received focal radiation plus CTLA-4 blockade with ipilimumab. The assay was immunoSEQ multiplex PCR, and TCRdb's table has in-frame clones only and misses some. The top ten clones hold roughly 23% of a sample with more than 90,000 clones, about four fifths of them seen once. General study findings and limits: In blood, TCR clones derived from the tumor expanded after radiotherapy plus ipilimumab. How blood T cell clones changed early, along with interferon-beta, reportedly forecast response best.

The CDR3 loop spans 13 amino acids. In germline, CDR1 is SGHDT, CDR2 YYEEEE. Of note for this clone: The antigen remains undetermined. One end of the junction varies from germline; a read error may be responsible.

The clonotype was recovered from a human donor with non-small cell lung cancer that progressed on radiotherapy plus ipilimumab. The sequencing used peripheral blood, collected from a patient treated with radiotherapy plus ipilimumab. The V call is TRBV5-6, the J call TRBJ2-7, with D possibly being TRBD1 (7 bases). CDR3 loop: CASSLAGGDRDFF. CDR3 nucleotides: TGTGCCAGCAGCTTGGCCGGGGGAGACAGGGATTTTTTC.